What follows is one T cell receptor beta chain and its context. The antigen is not known. This sample is part of a study of post-analysis software for immune sequencing data. Study findings and constraints: Relative to controls, patients had about five TRBV segments at higher frequency, with TRBV5-6, TRBV5-1 and TRBV20-1 among these.

Trimming left V 0 bases short and J 3 bases short, with 9 bases between. Germline lookup yields CDR1 KGHSH and CDR2 LQKENI. The CDR3 loop spans 14 amino acids. Carried by the TCR beta cDNA libraries were unique molecular identifiers. From the PCR reads, TCRdb called clonotypes with MiXCR, one entry per CDR3 protein. The table has fewer than 850,000 distinct CDR3 sequences, roughly 50% seen once. The chain is built from TRBV18 and TRBJ2-7, with D uncertain. Specimen: blood. This receptor was taken from a girl aged 10-17 years with multiple sclerosis. The CDR3 DNA reads TGTGCCAGCTCACCACCGGAAAAGTTCTACGAGCAGTACTTC. This codes for CASSPPEKFYEQYF.